Described below is a single T cell receptor (beta chain) sequence and its context. This clonotype was seen a handful of times. Its antigen remains unidentified. No much larger clone is present one base from it, and per-base qualities are unavailable. The data are from a study of T-cell reconstitution after alpha-beta-depleted transplantation in children (dated by TCRdb to about 2016). Turning to the overall study: Using TCR repertoire profiling, the study quantitatively followed how T-cell immune reconstitution unfolded in children after TCRalphabeta/CD19-depleted allogeneic hematopoietic cell transplantation.

Library method: PCR. Sequencing relied on an Illumina HiSeq 2500. TCR libraries were prepared with molecular barcoding, using unique molecular identifiers to normalize TCRbeta repertoire quantification. TCRdb trimmed public reads at Q25 via fastp, called clones via MiXCR and kept in-frame beta chains. Every CDR3 protein is listed once, alongside the most common genes and DNA of its rows. The sample table lists over 200,000 distinct CDR3 sequences, roughly 18% of them with a count of one. Roughly two fifths of the sample rests with the top ten. The treatment or condition label, as the study defines it: allogeneic hematopoietic cell transplantation with graft depleted of TCRalphabeta T cells and CD19 B cells. TCRalphabeta/CD19-depleted allogeneic hematopoietic cell grafts were given to the transplant recipients, all of whom were children. CDR3 length: 17 amino acids, cysteine to phenylalanine. The CDR3 DNA has 51 bases and is translated from base 1. The germline V gene yields SGDLS for CDR1 and YYNGEE for CDR2. The germline V and J ends show losses of 4 bases and 8 bases respectively, and no gene match explains 12 bases of the junction.

The study at large found these results: The high TCRbeta diversity at day 60 in some patients was ascribed to recipient T cells and intrathymic progenitors that had survived conditioning. The apparently early recovery of alphabetaT-cell counts about two months after transplant reportedly depended on only several hundred rapidly expanded clones that came from non-depleted graft cells. Hyperexpanded clone frequencies declined over subsequent months; after one year, T-cell counts and TCRbeta diversity were mostly attributed to newly produced T cells.

This sequence originates from a male patient aged 2-9 years who had a stem cell transplant for acute lymphoblastic leukemia, so the T cells may come from the graft donor. This sequence uses TRBV9 and TRBJ2-1, with TRBD2 matching 13 junction bases. The sample was PBMCs, mostly from graft donor cells, taken 360 days after TCRalphabeta/CD19-depleted stem cell transplant. Here is the DNA: TGTGCCAGCAGCTATACCGGGACTAGCGGGGCCGCCCATGAGCAGTTCTTC. This yields the protein CASSYTGTSGAAHEQFF.